One and the same sample provided the 23 T cell receptor beta chains below, sequenced in a study of metastatic and nonmetastatic thyroid tumors. No treatment of any kind had been given to any patient before thyroid surgery. TCRdb re-clonotyped the PCR reads via MiXCR. The sample holds approximately 13,000 clones, around 25% seen once. The sequenced material came from adjacent normal tissue. The source of these receptors is a female donor with papillary thyroid cancer or a benign thyroid nodule (not recorded which). Some clones in this sample may be carry-over from other donors' samples.

As for this clone: Germline is not matched at one junction end, which may reflect a read error. J is TRBJ1-2 and V is TRBV11-2, with D perhaps TRBD1 (6 bases). This CDR3 has 13 residues. Looked up from germline, CDR1 is SGHAT and CDR2 is FQNNGV. CDR3 sequence (DNA): TGTGCCAGCAGCTGGGCGGGGGCCAATGGCTACACTTTC. Protein product: CASSWAGANGYTF. The variable domain in full, completed from reference TRBV11-2 and TRBJ1-2, reads EAGVAQSPRYKIIEKRQSVAFWCNPISGHATLYWYQQILGQGPKLLIQFQNNGVVDDSQLPKDRFSAERLKGVDSTLKIQPAKLEDSAVYLCASSWAGANGYTFGSGTRLTVV.

This clone came up many times. The CDR3 coding sequence is TGCAGTGCTAGAGATCTCTGGACTAGCGGGTACTACGAGCAGTACTTC. Translating it yields CSARDLWTSGYYEQYF. The chain couples TRBV20-1 to TRBJ2-7; 11 nucleotides agree with TRBD2. V gave up 0 bases and J gave up 3 bases; unmatched junction bases: 7. Germline V CDR1 and CDR2: DFQATT, SNEGSKA (reference sequence). This CDR3 contains 16 residues.

The chain links TRBV6-2 or TRBV6-3 to TRBJ2-7, with unresolved D. The germline V and J ends were trimmed by 0 bases and 4 bases, with 22 bases remaining between them. This CDR3 is 18 amino acids long. Germline V gives CDR1 MNHEY, CDR2 SVGEGT. The CDR3 nucleotides are TGTGCCAGCAGTTACTCGATAGGAGTGATGTCAGGCCATTACGAGCAGTACTTC. Translated: CASSYSIGVMSGHYEQYF.

The chain has TRBV20-1 and TRBJ1-2; D might be TRBD1 (6 bases). The CDR3 contains 14 residues. Germline lookup yields CDR1 DFQATT and CDR2 SNEGSKA (reference sequence). Trimming shortened V by 5 bases and J by 1 base, and 14 bases separated the two germline ends. The CDR3 spells CSAPGQFDNYGYTF. In DNA, the CDR3 is TGCAGTGCTCCAGGACAGTTTGATAACTATGGCTACACCTTC.

With regard to this clone: Different DNA sequences within this sample yield the same CDR3. J is TRBJ2-7 and V is TRBV6-1, with no clear D. The CDR3 is 13 residues long. The V gene's germline CDR1 is MNHNS and CDR2 SASEGT. The V and J ends lost 1 base and 3 bases respectively, with 7 bases between them. The CDR3 DNA is TGTGCCAGCAGTGAAGTATGGGGCTACGAGCAGTACTTC. Its translation is CASSEVWGYEQYF.

The chain uses TRBV20-1 and TRBJ2-7; 7 bases align to TRBD1. The germline CDR1 and CDR2 sequences are DFQATT and SNEGSKA (reference sequence). The CDR3 has 16 amino acids. Trimming removed 6 bases from V and 2 bases from J; junction bases left unmatched: 16. The CDR3 is CSAERQGGTRTYEQYF. The CDR3, as DNA: TGCAGTGCGGAAAGACAGGGTGGGACCCGTACCTACGAGCAGTACTTC.

This clone was seen many times. The chain's CDR3 is CSARVGQGDSDGYTF. CDR3 nucleotides: TGCAGTGCTAGAGTCGGACAGGGGGATAGCGATGGCTACACCTTC. The chain couples TRBV20-1 to TRBJ1-2; 10 bases fit TRBD1. This CDR3 region has 15 residues. The V gene's germline CDR1 is DFQATT and CDR2 SNEGSKA (reference sequence). With V trimmed by 1 base and J by 6 bases, 8 bases remained unmatched.

By frequency in the sample, this clone is medium-sized. This chain connects TRBV6-2 or TRBV6-3 to TRBJ1-1; 7 bases are shared with TRBD1. CDR1 and CDR2 (germline): MNHEY, SVGEGT. The CDR3 covers 16 residues. The V segment lost 4 bases and the J segment 1 base; nucleotides outside the gene matches: 9. The CDR3 coding sequence is TGTGCCAGCAGTTTCATCCTCGGACAGGCGAACACTGAAGCTTTCTTT. Its translation is CASSFILGQANTEAFF.

The chain is built from TRBV7-6 and TRBJ1-3, with unresolved D. The germline V gene has CDR1 SGHVS and CDR2 FNYEAQ. V gave up 4 bases and J gave up 3 bases, with 16 bases separating them. The CDR3 has 16 amino acids. CDR3 sequence (DNA): TGTGCCAGCAGCTCCGAACAGTGTCTAAGTGGAAACACCATATATTTT. As protein: CASSSEQCLSGNTIYF.

The chain has TRBV20-1 and TRBJ1-4; tentative D call: TRBD1 (6 bases). The CDR3 is made up of 14 amino acids. The V end was cut by 6 bases, the J end by 10 bases, with 21 bases between. Germline V CDR1 and CDR2: DFQATT, SNEGSKA (reference sequence). The CDR3 spells CSALPDKGVGKLFF. The CDR3 DNA reads as TGCAGTGCCCTGCCGGACAAGGGGGTAGGAAAACTGTTTTTT.

The chain is built from TRBV29-1 and TRBJ1-1, with TRBD1 matching over 9 bases. V dropped 4 bases and J dropped 4; count of bases not matched to a gene: 10. The CDR3 sequence is 15 residues long. In germline, CDR1 is SQVTM, CDR2 ANQGSEA. In nucleotides, the CDR3 is TGCAGCGTTGTGGGGGGGACAGGGATCGGCACTGAAGCTTTCTTT. It is translated as CSVVGGTGIGTEAFF.

V gene TRBV2 combines with J gene TRBJ2-3, with a weak D call TRBD2 (7 bases). Germline loops: CDR1 SNHLY, CDR2 FYNNEI. V lost 10 bases to trimming and J lost 0 bases, with 11 bases between them. The CDR3 is 13 residues long. The CDR3 nucleotides read TGTGCCAAGGGGGGGGCGAGCACAGATACGCAGTATTTT. Protein sequence: CAKGGASTDTQYF.

Sample share makes this clone medium-sized. The chain joins TRBV12-3 or TRBV12-4 to TRBJ2-2; TRBD2 matches 8 bases. The CDR3 has 17 amino acids. J was trimmed by 2 bases and V by 2 bases; bases with no gene match: 7. The DNA for the CDR3 is TGTGCCAGCAGTTTAAACCCAGCGGGAGTTAACACCGGGGAGCTGTTTTTT. Protein sequence: CASSLNPAGVNTGELFF.

By share, this clone ranks as medium-sized. This chain connects TRBV13 to TRBJ2-7, with a weak D call TRBD2 (6 bases). There are 14 residues in the CDR3. V was cut by 5 bases and J by 5 bases, with 16 bases left in between. CDR1 and CDR2 from the germline V gene are PRHDT and FYEKMQ (reference sequence). The CDR3, as DNA: TGTGCCAGCAGCCCTCGACTAGGACGTAACGAGCAGTACTTC. The encoded protein is CASSPRLGRNEQYF.

This clone is labeled as medium-sized (0.01 to 0.1%). This rearrangement joins TRBV10-2 to TRBJ2-5; 9 nucleotides line up with TRBD1. The CDR3 is made up of 14 amino acids. J lost 4 bases, V lost 3 bases, and 3 bases had no gene match. Germline V gives CDR1 WSHSY, CDR2 SAAADI. The CDR3 DNA is TGCGCCAGCAGTGACAACAGGGGGCCAGAGACCCAGTACTTC. Residues: CASSDNRGPETQYF.

The CDR3 reads CSCSSQVNQPQHF. CDR3 bases: TGTTCCTGCAGTTCACAGGTGAATCAGCCCCAGCATTTT. The chain combines TRBV2 with TRBJ1-5; a weak D match, TRBD1 (5 bases). The CDR3 runs to 13 residues. Germline V CDR1 and CDR2: SNHLY, FYNNEI.

This rearrangement joins TRBV18 to TRBJ1-2, with 8 bases aligning to TRBD1. CDR1 and CDR2 from the germline V gene are KGHSH and LQKENI. V lost 2 bases, J lost 6 bases, and 11 bases stayed unmatched. The CDR3 is 16 amino acids. The CDR3 region is CASSPEAAGGLDGYTF. The CDR3 coding sequence is TGTGCCAGCTCACCAGAGGCCGCAGGGGGCCTTGATGGCTACACCTTC.

Sample share makes this clone medium-sized. The chain couples TRBV12-3 or TRBV12-4 to TRBJ1-3; D not resolved. V was trimmed by 8 bases and J by 0 bases, leaving 11 bases between them. CDR3 length equals 14 residues. DNA of the CDR3: TGTGCCAGCGGAGAAGCCTTCTCTGGAAACACCATATATTTT. Translated, it gives CASGEAFSGNTIYF.

This clone occurred many times. The chain links TRBV7-6 to TRBJ2-2; 10 nucleotides match TRBD1. V lost 4 bases, J lost 1 base, and 9 bases stayed unmatched. This CDR3 has 18 amino acids. Germline CDR1 reads SGHVS; CDR2 reads FNYEAQ. CDR3 DNA: TGTGCCAGCAGCTCTTGGGACAGGGGTAATTGGAACACCGGGGAGCTGTTTTTT. Amino acid sequence: CASSSWDRGNWNTGELFF.

This clone was seen repeatedly, ten times or more. J is TRBJ2-1 and V is TRBV3-1, with a possible D match to TRBD2 (6 bases). Trimming pared 6 bases from V and 9 bases from J, leaving 18 bases between. The germline gives CDR1 LGHDT, CDR2 YNNKEL (reference sequence). This CDR3 has 14 residues. CDR3 sequence reads: CASSPLGVSGEQFF. The CDR3 DNA is TGTGCCAGCAGTCCACTGGGAGTTAGCGGTGAGCAGTTCTTC.

The chain couples TRBV7-9 to TRBJ2-7, with 7 bases lining up with TRBD1. Germline assignment: CDR1 SEHNR and CDR2 FQNEAQ (reference sequence). V lost 5 bases, J lost 3 bases, and 7 bases stayed unmatched. The CDR3 runs 14 residues. Here the CDR3 DNA reads TGTGCCAGCAGCCCGCAGGACAGGCTCTACGAGCAGTACTTC. It translates to CASSPQDRLYEQYF.

The rearrangement uses TRBV20-1 and TRBJ2-1; D ambiguous. The V gene lost 3 bases and the J gene lost 5 bases, with 14 bases spanning the gap. Germline CDR1 DFQATT, CDR2 SNEGSKA (reference sequence). This CDR3 is 14 amino acids long. In DNA form, the CDR3 reads TGCAGTGCTAGTGGGCTACCCCTGGACAATGAGCAGTTCTTC. Residues: CSASGLPLDNEQFF.

As concerns this clone: Relative to the germline gene, one junction end is altered; a read error may explain this. The CDR3 coding sequence is TGCAGTGCTGGAGATTCCAACAGGGGTGATCAGTTCTTC. Translation: CSAGDSNRGDQFF. The gene calls are TRBV20-1 and TRBJ2-1, with 7 bases identical to TRBD1. The germline gives CDR1 DFQATT, CDR2 SNEGSKA (reference sequence). The CDR3 is 13 amino acids.